This T cell receptor (beta chain) originates from a study of blood T cell repertoires in COVID-19. Assay used: immunoSEQ multiplex PCR; TCRdb lists only in-frame clones, some missing. The repertoire holds some 250,000 clones, with approximately 80% as singletons. In germline, CDR1 is SNHLY, CDR2 FYNNEI. This CDR3 has 15 amino acids. V dropped 0 bases and J dropped 4; count of bases not matched to a gene: 5. Specimen: peripheral blood. The origin of this receptor is a man aged 25-45 years who had recovered from COVID-19. This chain joins TRBV2 and TRBJ1-1, with 7 bases lining up with TRBD1. CDR3 nucleotide sequence: TGTGCCAGCAGTGAAGCGCGTCGACAGGGCACTGAAGCTTTCTTT. Its protein is CASSEARRQGTEAFF.